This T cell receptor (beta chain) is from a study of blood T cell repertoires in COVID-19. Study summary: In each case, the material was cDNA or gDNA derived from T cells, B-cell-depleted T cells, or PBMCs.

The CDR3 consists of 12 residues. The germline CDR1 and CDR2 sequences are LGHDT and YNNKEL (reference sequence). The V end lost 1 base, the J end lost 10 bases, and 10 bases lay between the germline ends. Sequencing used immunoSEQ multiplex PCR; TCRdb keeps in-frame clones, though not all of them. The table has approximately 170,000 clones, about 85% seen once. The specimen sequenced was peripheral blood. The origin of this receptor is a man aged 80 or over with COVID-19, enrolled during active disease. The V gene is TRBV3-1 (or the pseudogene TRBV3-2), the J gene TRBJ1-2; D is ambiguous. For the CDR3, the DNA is TGTGCCAGCAGCCAAGGAAGACTCCCCTACACCTTC. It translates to CASSQGRLPYTF.